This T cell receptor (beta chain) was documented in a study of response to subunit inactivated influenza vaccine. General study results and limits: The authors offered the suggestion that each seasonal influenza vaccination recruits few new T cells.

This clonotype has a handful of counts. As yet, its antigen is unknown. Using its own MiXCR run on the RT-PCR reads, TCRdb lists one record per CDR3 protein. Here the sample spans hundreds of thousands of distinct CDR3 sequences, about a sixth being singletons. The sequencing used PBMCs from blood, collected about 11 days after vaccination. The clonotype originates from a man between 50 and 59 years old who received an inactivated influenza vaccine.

The CDR3 sequence is CASSPGGTGNTDTQYF. The CDR3, as DNA: TGTGCCAGCAGTCCGGGCGGGACAGGGAATACAGATACGCAGTATTTT. The rearrangement uses TRBV12-3 or TRBV12-4 and TRBJ2-3; 9 positions match TRBD1. This CDR3 has 16 residues. The V gene end was trimmed by 5 bases and the J gene end by 3 bases; junction bases not matched to a gene: 9.